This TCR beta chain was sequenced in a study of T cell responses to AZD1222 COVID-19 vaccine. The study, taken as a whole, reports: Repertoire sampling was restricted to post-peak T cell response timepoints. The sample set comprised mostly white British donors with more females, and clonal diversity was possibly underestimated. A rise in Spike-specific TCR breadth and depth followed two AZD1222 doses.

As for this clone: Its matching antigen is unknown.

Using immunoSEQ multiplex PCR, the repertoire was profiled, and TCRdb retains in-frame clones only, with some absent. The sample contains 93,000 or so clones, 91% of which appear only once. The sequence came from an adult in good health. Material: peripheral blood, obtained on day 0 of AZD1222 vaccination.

CDR3 nucleotides: TGTGCCACCAGCAGTCCCGGGTCCTTGGGGCTTGAAGCTTTCTTT. The encoded protein is CATSSPGSLGLEAFF. This chain connects TRBV15 to TRBJ1-1, with D possibly matching TRBD1 (5 bases). This CDR3 is 15 amino acids long. Germline loops: CDR1 LNHNV, CDR2 YYDKDF (reference sequence). V shed 3 bases and J shed 7 bases, with 18 bases lying between them.